This is a list of T cell receptor beta chains from one sample in a study of shared clonotypes between healthy human individuals. Here immunoSEQ multiplex PCR was the method, and the copy in TCRdb shows in-frame clones only, minus some. The sample yields fewer than 600,000 clones, approximately 71% seen once. What was sequenced was PBMCs. All receptors derive from a middle-aged woman in good health. Some clones in this sample may be carry-over from other donors' samples. Both conserved end residues are part of each CDR3. The order of the fields is CDR3 length, D gene, clone size, V gene, J gene, CDR3 DNA, CDR3 protein. A D gene is named only where the DNA matches it firmly. Only some rows state a clone size, as once, few, many or a class for expanded clones.

>14|-|-|TRBV19|TRBJ2-2
TGTGCCAGTAGTCGGAAGGGAGACACCGGGGAGCTGTTTTTT
CASSRKGDTGELFF
>14|-|-|TRBV28|TRBJ1-2
TGTGCCAGCAGTTCACACAGGGAGACGAGTGGCTACACCTTC
CASSSHRETSGYTF
>15|-|-|TRBV10-3|TRBJ1-2
TGTGCCATCAGTGAGTGGAGGGAGGGGAAAGGTGGCTACACCTTC
CAISEWREGKGGYTF
>13|-|-|TRBV7-2|TRBJ1-1
TGTGCCAGCAGCTTAGCCGGGGGGGTTGAAGCTTTCTTT
CASSLAGGVEAFF
>11|-|-|TRBV29-1|TRBJ2-7
TGCAGCGTTGAAGCTAGGTACGAGCAGTACTTC
CSVEARYEQYF
>15|TRBD1|-|TRBV14|TRBJ1-2
TGTGCCAGCAGCCACTCGGGACAGGGAAACTATGGCTACACCTTC
CASSHSGQGNYGYTF
>13|-|few|TRBV5-1|TRBJ1-5
TGCGCCAGCAGCTTAGGGGTTGATCAGCCCCAGCATTTT
CASSLGVDQPQHF
>13|TRBD2|-|TRBV29-1|TRBJ2-2
TGCAGCGTAATAGCGGGAGGGGCCGGGGAGCTGTTTTTT
CSVIAGGAGELFF
>14|-|once|TRBV5-1|TRBJ2-7
TGCGCCAGCAGCTTGGAGGGGGGACCCTACGAGCAGTACTTC
CASSLEGGPYEQYF
>13|-|many|TRBV11-2|TRBJ2-5
TGTGCCAGCAGCCGACACCGCCAAGAGACCCAGTACTTC
CASSRHRQETQYF
>13|-|-|TRBV9|TRBJ2-3
TGTGCCAGCAGCGGAGAACACACAGATACGCAGTATTTT
CASSGEHTDTQYF
>15|TRBD1|once|TRBV7-9|TRBJ1-4
TGTGCCAGCAGCATGGGACAGGGGGCCCATGAAAAACTGTTTTTT
CASSMGQGAHEKLFF
>15|TRBD1|-|TRBV5-4|TRBJ2-2
TGTGCCAGCAGCTCCAGACAGGGTGTGTCCGGGGAGCTGTTTTTT
CASSSRQGVSGELFF
>14|-|few|TRBV4-2|TRBJ1-2
TGTGCCAGCAGCCAAGAGTTAGCTAACTATGGCTACACCTTC
CASSQELANYGYTF
>15|-|few|TRBV4-3|TRBJ2-6
TGCGCCAGCAGCCAAGCGGGTTCTGGGGCCAACGTCCTGACTTTC
CASSQAGSGANVLTF
>14|-|-|TRBV28|TRBJ1-4
TGTGCCAGCAGTTTCGGCCGGATTAATGAAAAACTGTTTTTT
CASSFGRINEKLFF
>15|-|few|TRBV7-3|TRBJ2-3
TGTGCCAGCAGCCCGGGCCCCTCGGGGTTCGATACGCAGTATTTT
CASSPGPSGFDTQYF
>15|TRBD1|-|TRBV7-2|TRBJ1-1
TGTGCCAGCAGCCGCCTCACAGGGGTCGACACTGAAGCTTTCTTT
CASSRLTGVDTEAFF
>14|-|-|TRBV25-1|TRBJ2-1
TGTGCCAGCAGTACCACAGGGACCTACAATGAGCAGTTCTTC
CASSTTGTYNEQFF
>15|-|once|TRBV7-8|TRBJ1-5
TGTGCCAGCAGCTTATGGTCAGGAGGCAATCAGCCCCAGCATTTT
CASSLWSGGNQPQHF
>15|-|-|TRBV7-7|TRBJ2-5
TGTGCTAGCAGCTTAGGGGGGGTTCGTCAAGAGACCCAGTACTTC
CASSLGGVRQETQYF
>13|-|-|TRBV10-3|TRBJ2-3
TGTGCCATCAGTGAGACATCGGGGAGTACGCAGTATTTT
CAISETSGSTQYF
>14|-|-|TRBV30|TRBJ1-6
TGTGCCTGGAGCCTCCCGTTCTTAAATTCACCCCTCCACTTT
CAWSLPFLNSPLHF
>21|TRBD2|-|TRBV30|TRBJ2-4
TGTGCCTGGAGCCGCAGGTTAGGAGTAGCGGGAGGGCCGGGGGCCAAAAACATTCAGTACTTC
CAWSRRLGVAGGPGAKNIQYF
>16|-|-|TRBV7-7|TRBJ1-3
TGTGCTAGCAGCTTAGCTACGGGGGACTTTAGAAACACCATATATTTT
CASSLATGDFRNTIYF
>13|-|-|TRBV15|TRBJ2-1
TGTGCCACCAGCAGAGAGGGTGTCAATGAGCAGTTCTTC
CATSREGVNEQFF
>16|-|few|TRBV7-2|TRBJ1-4
TGTGCCAGCAGCCTTATAAAGTGGGGGGCTAATGAAAAACTGTTTTTT
CASSLIKWGANEKLFF
>14|-|-|TRBV5-1|TRBJ2-7
TGCGCCAGCAGCCTTCGGACTGGAGGGGACGAGCAGTACTTC
CASSLRTGGDEQYF
>11|-|-|TRBV30|TRBJ1-1
TGTGCCTGGAGTGTCGGGTATGAAACTTTCTTT
CAWSVGYETFF
>14|-|-|TRBV7-2|TRBJ2-7
TGTGCCAGCAGCGCCCGACTAGGAACCTACGAGCAGTACTTC
CASSARLGTYEQYF
>19|TRBD2|-|TRBV7-9|TRBJ2-1
TGTGCCAGCAGCTTAGTAGCGCTAGCGGGAGGGCCCACGTACAATGAGCAGTTCTTC
CASSLVALAGGPTYNEQFF
>16|TRBD2|-|TRBV4-1|TRBJ2-1
TGCGCCAGCAGCCAGCCACTAGCGGGATTTTGGAATGAGCAGTTCTTC
CASSQPLAGFWNEQFF
>16|TRBD2|-|TRBV11-3|TRBJ2-3
TGTGCCAGCAGCCCCGGGACTAGCGGGGAGACAGATACGCAGTATTTT
CASSPGTSGETDTQYF
>15|TRBD1|few|TRBV7-9|TRBJ1-2
TGTGCCAGCAGCTCCCCGACAGGGGGGAGCGAGGGCTACACCTTC
CASSSPTGGSEGYTF
>18|-|-|TRBV15|TRBJ2-1
TGTGCCACCAGCAGAGATACTGGGAACTTGAGGGAGAGAGATGAGCAGTTCTTC
CATSRDTGNLRERDEQFF
>16|TRBD1|-|TRBV28|TRBJ2-7
TGTGCCAGCAGTCCCCAGGCAGGGGGCGTCTTGCGCGAGCAGTACTTC
CASSPQAGGVLREQYF
>16|TRBD2|-|TRBV11-1|TRBJ2-3
TGTGCCAGCTCGGTTTGGACTAGCGGTGGCACAGATACGCAGTATTTT
CASSVWTSGGTDTQYF
>14|-|-|TRBV2|TRBJ2-5
TGTGCCAGCAGTGAAAACGGACGCGGGGAGACCCAGTACTTC
CASSENGRGETQYF
>14|TRBD2|-|TRBV30|TRBJ2-5
TGTGCCTGGAGTGCTACTAGCGGGAGGTTGACCCAGTACTTC
CAWSATSGRLTQYF
>13|-|once|TRBV5-1|TRBJ1-4
TGCGCCAGCAGCTTTACAGTTAATGAAAAACTGTTTTTT
CASSFTVNEKLFF
>14|-|-|TRBV6-1|TRBJ1-1
TGTGCCAGCAGTGAGTTTGGGGGAAGGGCTGAAGCTTTCTTT
CASSEFGGRAEAFF
>15|TRBD1|-|TRBV4-3|TRBJ1-4
TGCGCCAGCAGCCTCGGGACAGGGCGGGATGAAAAACTGTTTTTT
CASSLGTGRDEKLFF
>15|-|-|TRBV7-2|TRBJ2-1
TGTGCCAGCAGCTTGTGGTCGAATCCCTACAATGAGCAGTTCTTC
CASSLWSNPYNEQFF
>14|-|once|TRBV11-2|TRBJ1-2
TGTGCCAGCAGCCCCATCCGGGGGCACTATGGCTACACCTTC
CASSPIRGHYGYTF
>15|-|-|TRBV28|TRBJ2-7
TGTGCCAGCAGCTTGAGGGACAAGGCCTCCTACGAGCAGTACTTC
CASSLRDKASYEQYF
>16|-|-|TRBV28|TRBJ1-5
TGTGCCAGCAGACCCTTGGAAGGTTCTATCAATCAGCCCCAGCATTTT
CASRPLEGSINQPQHF
>12|TRBD1|-|TRBV25-1|TRBJ2-7
TGTGCCAGCGGGGGACAGGGATACGAGCAGTACTTC
CASGGQGYEQYF
>15|-|few|TRBV27|TRBJ1-2
TGTGCCAGCAGTTTATCCCCCCCGGAGTTCTATGGCTACACCTTC
CASSLSPPEFYGYTF
>15|TRBD1|-|TRBV4-3|TRBJ2-7
TGCGCCAGCAGCCAGTCAGGGTCTTCAGGGGGCGAGCAGTACTTC
CASSQSGSSGGEQYF
>13|-|-|TRBV5-1|TRBJ2-7
TGCGCCAGCAGCTTGAATCGGGCGGGAGAGCAGTACTTC
CASSLNRAGEQYF
>18|TRBD2|once|TRBV4-1|TRBJ2-3
TGCGCCAGCAGCCAAAGGACTAGCGGGAGGCCCCTCACAGATACGCAGTATTTT
CASSQRTSGRPLTDTQYF
>14|TRBD1|-|TRBV7-2|TRBJ1-2
TGTGCCAGCAGCCCCGGACAGGGGATCGATGGCTACACCTTC
CASSPGQGIDGYTF
>15|TRBD1|-|TRBV18|TRBJ1-5
TGTGCCAGCTCACCACCGGGACAGGGAAATCAGCCCCAGCATTTT
CASSPPGQGNQPQHF
>15|TRBD2|-|TRBV5-1|TRBJ2-1
TGCGCCAGCAGCGTAATAGCGGGAGTAGACAATGAGCAGTTCTTC
CASSVIAGVDNEQFF
>13|-|-|TRBV2|TRBJ2-2
TGTGCCAGCAGTGAAACCAGGACCGGGGAGCTGTTTTTT
CASSETRTGELFF
>12|-|many|TRBV29-1|TRBJ1-4
TGCAGCGCTGGGTGGGCGGGTGAAAAACTGTTTTTT
CSAGWAGEKLFF